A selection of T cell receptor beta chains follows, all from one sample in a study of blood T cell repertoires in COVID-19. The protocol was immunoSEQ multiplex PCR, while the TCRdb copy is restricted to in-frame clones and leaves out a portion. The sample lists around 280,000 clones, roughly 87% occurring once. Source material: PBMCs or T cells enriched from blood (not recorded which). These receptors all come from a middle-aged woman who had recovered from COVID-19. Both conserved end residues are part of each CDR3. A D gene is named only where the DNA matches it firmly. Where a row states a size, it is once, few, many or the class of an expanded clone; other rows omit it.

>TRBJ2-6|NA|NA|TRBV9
CASSAVSGANVLTF
TGTGCCAGCAGCGCTGTCTCTGGGGCCAACGTCCTGACTTTC
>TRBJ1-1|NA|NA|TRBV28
CASSLGPRTEAFF
TGTGCCAGCAGTTTAGGCCCGAGGACTGAAGCTTTCTTT
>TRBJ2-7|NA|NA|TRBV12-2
CASRSGLAGAAEQYF
TGTGCAAGTCGCTCCGGACTAGCGGGAGCTGCCGAGCAGTACTTC
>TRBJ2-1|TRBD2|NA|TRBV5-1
CASSLGVGTSGANEQFF
TGCGCCAGCAGCTTGGGGGTCGGGACTAGCGGTGCCAATGAGCAGTTCTTC
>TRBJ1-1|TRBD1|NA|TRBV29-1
CSARQGSTEAFF
TGCAGCGCTCGACAGGGGAGCACTGAAGCTTTCTTT
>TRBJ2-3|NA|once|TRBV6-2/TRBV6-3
CASSWASVADTQYF
TGTGCCAGCAGTTGGGCTAGCGTTGCAGATACGCAGTATTTT
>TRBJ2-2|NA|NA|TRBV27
CASSWGRGGRNTGELFF
TGTGCCAGCAGTTGGGGCAGGGGCGGGAGGAACACCGGGGAGCTGTTTTTT
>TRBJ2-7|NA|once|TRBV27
CASSTQGRAISEQYF
TGTGCCAGCAGTACCCAAGGCAGGGCAATAAGCGAGCAGTACTTC
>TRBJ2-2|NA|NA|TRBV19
CASSRQANTGELFF
TGTGCCAGTAGTAGACAGGCGAACACCGGGGAGCTGTTTTTT
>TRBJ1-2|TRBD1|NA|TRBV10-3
CAISPGTGDGYTF
TGTGCCATCAGTCCCGGGACAGGGGACGGCTACACCTTC
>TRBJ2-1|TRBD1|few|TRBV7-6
CASSSSGTGVNEQFF
TGTGCCAGCAGCTCGTCCGGGACAGGGGTCAATGAGCAGTTCTTC
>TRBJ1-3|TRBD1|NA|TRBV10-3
CAISEEGRGYGNTIYF
TGTGCCATCAGTGAGGAGGGCAGGGGGTATGGAAACACCATATATTTT
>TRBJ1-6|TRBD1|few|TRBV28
CAIHRGVNSPLHF
TGTGCCATTCACAGGGGGGTTAATTCACCCCTCCACTTT
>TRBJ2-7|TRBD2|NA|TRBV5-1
CASSPPTGSGASGAYEQYF
TGCGCCAGCAGCCCACCTACGGGGTCCGGGGCTAGCGGGGCCTACGAGCAGTACTTC